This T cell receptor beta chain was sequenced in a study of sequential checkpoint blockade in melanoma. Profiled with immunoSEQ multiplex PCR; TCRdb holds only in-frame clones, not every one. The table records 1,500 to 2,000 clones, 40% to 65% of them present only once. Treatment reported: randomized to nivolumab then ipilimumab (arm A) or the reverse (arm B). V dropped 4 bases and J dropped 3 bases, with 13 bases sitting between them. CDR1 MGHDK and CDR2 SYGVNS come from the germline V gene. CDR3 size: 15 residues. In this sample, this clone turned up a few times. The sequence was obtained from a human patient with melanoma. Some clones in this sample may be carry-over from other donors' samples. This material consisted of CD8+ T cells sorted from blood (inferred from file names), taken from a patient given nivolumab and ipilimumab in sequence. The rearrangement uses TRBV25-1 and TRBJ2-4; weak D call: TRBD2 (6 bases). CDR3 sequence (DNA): TGTGCCAGCAGTGGGGCGGGGTCCGTCAAAAACATTCAGTACTTC. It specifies CASSGAGSVKNIQYF.